This T cell receptor beta chain derives from a study of blood T cell repertoires in COVID-19. Study-wide context: COVID-19 samples from acute and convalescent phases originated in the United States, Italy and Spain. In each case, the material was cDNA or gDNA derived from T cells, B-cell-depleted T cells, or PBMCs.

V lost 4 bases, J lost 4 bases, and 11 bases stayed unmatched. Germline CDR1 is LGHDT and CDR2 is YNNKEL (reference sequence). There are 16 residues in the CDR3. Assay used: immunoSEQ multiplex PCR; TCRdb lists only in-frame clones, some missing. The sample lists under 200,000 clones; 90% were seen once. This sequence originates from a man in his fifties with acute or convalescent COVID-19. The sequencing sample was made of peripheral blood. This chain uses TRBV3-1 (or the pseudogene TRBV3-2) with TRBJ2-5, with 8 bases matching TRBD2. The CDR3 protein is CASSRSAGVVVETQYF. Written as DNA, the CDR3 is TGTGCCAGCAGCCGATCAGCGGGAGTCGTAGTAGAGACCCAGTACTTC.